Given below is one TCR beta chain in context. This sample was taken from a study of CD8 T cells in Susac syndrome. It was with random hexamers that roughly 0.5 to 1 ug RNA was reverse transcribed. MiXCR, applied by TCRdb to the immunoSEQ multiplex PCR reads, yields one record per CDR3 protein. The sample includes 200,000 to 250,000 distinct CDR3 sequences, just over 90% of them seen just once. CDR3 size: 17 residues. V was shortened by 0 bases and J by 2 bases, with 14 bases between the two germline ends. CDR1 LGHNA and CDR2 YNFKEQ come from the germline V gene. CD8+ and CD4+ T cells taken from blood had their TCR beta sequenced.

Sequencing input: CD4+ T cells from PBMCs. The V and J genes are TRBV4-2 and TRBJ1-5; weak D call: TRBD1 (6 bases). This clonotype was obtained from a human donor with multiple sclerosis. CDR3 region: CASSQEGAQARNQPQHF. The CDR3 region has the DNA TGTGCCAGCAGCCAAGAGGGGGCACAGGCTCGCAATCAGCCCCAGCATTTT.